The 25 T cell receptor beta chains reported below all come from one sample, sequenced in a study of shared clonotypes between healthy human individuals. The repertoire was sequenced with immunoSEQ multiplex PCR; TCRdb's copy has only in-frame clones and lacks some. The data hold around 1,900,000 clones, with roughly 93% observed a single time. As defined, naive CD8 cells were CD45RO-negative and positively selected for CCR7, with terminally differentiated effector memory CD45RA+ cells excluded. The sample comprised naive CD8+ T cells from PBMCs. These receptors were taken from a man between 18 and 29 years old in good health. Some clones in this sample may be carry-over from other donors' samples.

The genes are TRBV28 and TRBJ1-3; 7 bases fit TRBD1. The CDR3 is made up of 14 amino acids. The germline V gene has CDR1 MDHEN and CDR2 SYDVKM. V was clipped by 3 bases and J by 4 bases; unmatched bases: 3. DNA for the CDR3: TGTGCCAGCAGTTTCACAGGGGTCGGAAACACCATATATTTT. Translating gives CASSFTGVGNTIYF.

The chain employs TRBV9 and TRBJ2-1, with TRBD2 matching over 11 bases. Trimming took 7 bases from V and 9 from J; bases not matched to a gene: 9. The CDR3 is made up of 14 amino acids. Looked up from germline, CDR1 is SGDLS and CDR2 is YYNGEE. The CDR3 coding sequence is TGTGCCAGCTCGAGGGGACTAGCGGAGATTGAGCAGTTCTTC. It is translated as CASSRGLAEIEQFF.

The chain couples TRBV6-6 to TRBJ1-4; D is possibly TRBD1 (5 bases). The CDR3 sequence is 15 residues long. The V end lost 6 bases, the J end lost 8 bases, and 19 bases lay between the germline ends. From germline, CDR1 is MNHNY and CDR2 SVGAGI (reference sequence). CDR3 in DNA: TGTGCCAGCAGCGACAATCCGGGGCGGCGGGAAAAACTGTTTTTT. Protein: CASSDNPGRREKLFF.

Comment on this clone: Other DNA sequences within the sample encode an identical CDR3. The genes are TRBV27 and TRBJ1-3, with D possibly TRBD1 on 5 matching bases. The germline V and J ends were trimmed by 6 bases and 4 bases, with 7 bases remaining between them. Looked up from germline, CDR1 is MNHEY and CDR2 is SMNVEV (reference sequence). This CDR3 comprises 12 residues. The CDR3 reads CASSPGGNTIYF. The DNA for the CDR3 is TGTGCCAGCAGCCCAGGGGGAAACACCATATATTTT.

The chain is built from TRBV11-2 and TRBJ2-3, with TRBD1 identical over 9 bases. The V segment lost 5 bases and the J segment 5 bases; nucleotides outside the gene matches: 11. The CDR3 consists of 16 residues. Germline values: CDR1 SGHAT, CDR2 FQNNGV. The CDR3 here is CASSPLRDRVGDTQYF. The CDR3 bases are TGTGCCAGCAGCCCCCTTAGGGACAGGGTTGGAGATACGCAGTATTTT.

Points on this clone: This sample includes further DNA sequences coding for the same CDR3. V and J are TRBV9 and TRBJ2-7, with 10 nucleotides matching TRBD1. Germline CDR1 is SGDLS and CDR2 is YYNGEE. J lost 3 bases, V lost 2 bases, and 2 bases had no gene match. The CDR3 is made up of 14 amino acids. The CDR3 protein is CASSVGTGVYEQYF. The CDR3 DNA is TGTGCCAGCAGCGTCGGGACAGGGGTCTACGAGCAGTACTTC.

The chain employs TRBV5-1 and TRBJ2-1; D is undetermined. The CDR3 length is 11 residues. Germline V gene data show CDR1 as SGHRS and CDR2 as YFSETQ. With 4 bases removed from V and 6 bases from J, the gap between germline ends came to 5 bases. CDR3 sequence reads: CASSQINEQFF. Written as DNA, the CDR3 is TGCGCCAGCAGCCAAATCAATGAGCAGTTCTTC.

V usage is TRBV29-1 and J usage is TRBJ2-6; unclear D gene. The CDR3 runs 13 residues. The V gene's germline CDR1 is SQVTM and CDR2 ANQGSEA. The ends were cut back, 4 bases at V and 2 bases at J, with 6 bases in the middle. The DNA for the CDR3 is TGCAGCGTTGTAGGGACTGGGGCCAACGTCCTGACTTTC. It codes for CSVVGTGANVLTF. The complete variable domain, with remaining parts taken from reference TRBV29-1 and TRBJ2-6, reads SAVISQKPSRDICQRGTSLTIQCQVDSQVTMMFWYRQQPGQSLTLIATANQGSEATYESGFVIDKFPISRPNLTFSTLTVSNMSPEDSSIYLCSVVGTGANVLTFGAGSRLTVL.

V is TRBV10-3 and J is TRBJ2-7; 14 nucleotides agree with TRBD2. There are 18 residues in the CDR3. V lost 10 bases to trimming and J lost 8 bases; unmatched junction nucleotides: 22. Looked up from germline, CDR1 is ENHRY and CDR2 is SYGVKD. CDR3 in DNA: TGTGCCACACGGGAATCTGTCGGGACTAGCGGGAGACTACCCCAGCAGTACTTC. This codes for CATRESVGTSGRLPQQYF.

The CDR3 DNA reads as TGCGCCAGCAGCCTCCGGGACAGGGAAACTGAAGCTTTCTTT. This translates into CASSLRDRETEAFF. This rearrangement joins TRBV5-1 to TRBJ1-1, with TRBD1 identical over 9 bases. The CDR3 is 14 amino acids. CDR1 is SGHRS, CDR2 YFSETQ, per germline. V shed 4 bases and J 5 bases; nucleotides not matched to a gene: 6.

The chain carries TRBV2 and TRBJ2-3; 8 bases agree with TRBD2. V was clipped by 6 bases and J by 0 bases; unmatched bases: 5. The germline V gene encodes CDR1 SNHLY and CDR2 FYNNEI. This CDR3 contains 15 residues. CDR3 nucleotides: TGTGCCAGCAGGGAGACTAGCGCGAGCACAGATACGCAGTATTTT. Amino acid sequence: CASRETSASTDTQYF. The variable domain in full, completed from reference TRBV2 and TRBJ2-3, reads EPEVTQTPSHQVTQMGQEVILRCVPISNHLYFYWYRQILGQKVEFLVSFYNNEISEKSEIFDDQFSVERPDGSNFTLKIRSTKLEDSAMYFCASRETSASTDTQYFGPGTRLTVL.

CDR3 protein: CASSYGLGQFDEQFF. For the CDR3, the DNA is TGCGCCAGCAGCTATGGGCTCGGACAGTTCGATGAGCAGTTCTTC. The V call is TRBV5-1, the J call TRBJ2-1, with D possibly TRBD1 on 6 matching bases. Trimming took off 3 bases at V and 8 bases at J, with 18 bases between the two ends. Germline CDR1 is SGHRS and CDR2 is YFSETQ. CDR3 length: 15 amino acids.

CDR3 loop: CASSLVAGGRLIGETQYF. In DNA, the CDR3 is TGTGCCAGCAGTTTAGTAGCGGGAGGGCGGCTGATCGGGGAGACCCAGTACTTC. This sequence joins TRBV28 and TRBJ2-5; TRBD2 aligns across 11 bases. There are 18 residues in the CDR3. Per the germline V gene, CDR1 is MDHEN and CDR2 is SYDVKM. Unmatched junction bases numbered 13, after V lost 2 bases and J lost 5 bases.

The chain couples TRBV10-2 to TRBJ2-1, with D possibly being TRBD1 or TRBD2 (6 bases each). Germline V gene data show CDR1 as WSHSY and CDR2 as SAAADI. Trimming took off 8 bases at V and 9 bases at J, with 17 bases between the two ends. The CDR3 spans 13 residues. In DNA form, the CDR3 reads TGCGCCAGCCGGGGGCAGGGTCCACCTGAGCAGTTCTTC. It encodes CASRGQGPPEQFF.

The chain joins TRBV6-1 to TRBJ1-1; no firm D call. Trimming pared 7 bases from V and 1 base from J, leaving 13 bases between. CDR3 length: 14 amino acids. Germline-derived CDR1 and CDR2 are MNHNS and SASEGT. In DNA form, the CDR3 reads TGTGCCAGCACCAAAACCAGCAGGAACACTGAAGCTTTCTTT. Residues: CASTKTSRNTEAFF.

About this clone: This specimen includes other DNA sequences encoding the same CDR3. The gene calls are TRBV9 and TRBJ2-7; perhaps TRBD2 as D (6 bases). Trimming left V 0 bases short and J 3 bases short, with 10 bases between. CDR3 length: 14 amino acids. Germline assignment: CDR1 SGDLS and CDR2 YYNGEE. CDR3 sequence reads: CASSVGDSNYEQYF. Written as DNA, the CDR3 is TGTGCCAGCAGCGTAGGGGACTCGAACTACGAGCAGTACTTC. The full variable domain, in which reference TRBV9 and TRBJ2-7 provide the parts outside the CDR3, is DSGVTQTPKHLITATGQRVTLRCSPRSGDLSVYWYQQSLDQGLQFLIQYYNGEERAKGNILERFSAQQFPDLHSELNLSSLELGDSALYFCASSVGDSNYEQYFGPGTRLTVT.

The chain recombines TRBV28 with TRBJ2-2; the match to TRBD1 covers 7 bases. The germline V gene has CDR1 MDHEN and CDR2 SYDVKM. V lost 10 bases and J lost 4; bases outside the gene matches: 12. The length of the CDR3 is 15 residues. This chain's CDR3 is CATESDRVGTGELFF. DNA of the CDR3: TGTGCCACCGAATCCGACAGGGTAGGCACCGGGGAGCTGTTTTTT.

The chain links TRBV29-1 to TRBJ1-6, with unresolved D. Trimming cost V 7 bases and J 7 bases, with 8 bases left between them. The length of the CDR3 is 11 residues. The germline V gene encodes CDR1 SQVTM and CDR2 ANQGSEA. This chain's CDR3 is CSDPTNSPLHF. CDR3 nucleotide sequence: TGCAGCGACCCGACCAATTCACCCCTCCACTTT.

The chain links TRBV7-9 to TRBJ1-6; D not certain. Germline V CDR1 and CDR2: SEHNR, FQNEAQ (reference sequence). The CDR3 contains 15 residues. Between the trimmed V and J ends, which lost 5 bases and 8 bases, there was a span of 16 bases. The CDR3: CASSATQVYDSPLHF. The CDR3 DNA reads TGTGCCAGCAGCGCCACTCAAGTCTACGATTCACCCCTCCACTTT.

The chain joins TRBV2 to TRBJ1-4, with unresolved D. The ends were cut back, 3 bases at V and 1 base at J, with 6 bases in the middle. CDR3 length: 14 amino acids. CDR1 and CDR2 (germline): SNHLY, FYNNEI. CDR3 coding DNA: TGTGCCAGCAGTGACCGCCGAACTAATGAAAAACTGTTTTTT. Translation: CASSDRRTNEKLFF.

This clone was observed a single time. The chain has TRBV13 and TRBJ1-1; tentatively, D is TRBD1 (5 bases). The CDR3 is 13 amino acids. V dropped 7 bases and J dropped 5 bases, with 14 bases sitting between them. Germline V gives CDR1 PRHDT, CDR2 FYEKMQ (reference sequence). The CDR3 DNA follows: TGTGCCAGCACCCGGGACGGACGTACTGAAGCTTTCTTT. Its translation is CASTRDGRTEAFF. Together with reference TRBV13 and TRBJ1-1, the CDR3 gives the full variable domain: AAGVIQSPRHLIKEKRETATLKCYPIPRHDTVYWYQQGPGQDPQFLISFYEKMQSDKGSIPDRFSAQQFSDYHSELNMSSLELGDSALYFCASTRDGRTEAFFGQGTRLTVV.

The CDR3 DNA follows: TGTGCCAGCAGTTACGGGGGACAGGGGGCGCCCCACGAGCAGTACTTC. Translated, it gives CASSYGGQGAPHEQYF. The chain recombines TRBV6-5 with TRBJ2-7; 12 bases agree with TRBD1. Germline V gives CDR1 MNHEY, CDR2 SVGAGI. The CDR3 contains 16 residues. Losses at the gene ends were 2 bases for V and 5 bases for J; bases not matched to a gene: 7.

The V gene is TRBV4-3, the J gene TRBJ2-7; TRBD1 or TRBD2 may be the D gene (5 bases each). The CDR3 runs 15 residues. Trimming cost V 1 base and J 6 bases, with 16 bases left between them. Germline loops: CDR1 LGHNA, CDR2 YSLEER. In nucleotides, the CDR3 is TGCGCCAGCAGCCAAGGGGCTGTGGGGGTTGGCGAGCAGTACTTC. It is translated as CASSQGAVGVGEQYF.

The chain carries TRBV19 and TRBJ2-5; 12 bases are shared with TRBD2. The CDR3 covers 16 residues. V was clipped by 6 bases and J by 5 bases; unmatched bases: 10. Germline CDR1 is LNHDA and CDR2 is SQIVND (reference sequence). CDR3: CASRGLAGGPRETQYF. For the CDR3, the DNA is TGTGCCAGTAGAGGGCTAGCGGGAGGGCCGAGGGAGACCCAGTACTTC.

The genes are TRBV6-7 and TRBJ2-5; D might be TRBD1 (6 bases). TRBV6-7 is designated an ORF whose function remains uncertain. The V gene lost 1 base and the J gene lost 0 bases, with 15 bases spanning the gap. This CDR3 is 17 amino acids long. The CDR3 here is CASSYYWDTTDQETQYF. In DNA form, the CDR3 reads TGTGCCAGCAGTTACTACTGGGACACCACCGACCAAGAGACCCAGTACTTC.